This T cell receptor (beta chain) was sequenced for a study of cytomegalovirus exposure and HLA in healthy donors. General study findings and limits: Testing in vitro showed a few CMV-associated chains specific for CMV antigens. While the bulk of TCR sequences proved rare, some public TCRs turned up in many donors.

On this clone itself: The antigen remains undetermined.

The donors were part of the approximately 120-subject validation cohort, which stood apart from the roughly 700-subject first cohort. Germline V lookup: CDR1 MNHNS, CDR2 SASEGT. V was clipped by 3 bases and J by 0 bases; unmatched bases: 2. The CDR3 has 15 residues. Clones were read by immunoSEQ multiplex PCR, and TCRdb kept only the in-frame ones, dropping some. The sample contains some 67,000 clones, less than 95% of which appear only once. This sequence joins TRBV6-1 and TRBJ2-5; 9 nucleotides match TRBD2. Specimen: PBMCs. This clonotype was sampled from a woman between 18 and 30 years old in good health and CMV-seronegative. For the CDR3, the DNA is TGTGCCAGCAGTGAGCTAGCGGGGAACCAAGAGACCCAGTACTTC. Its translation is CASSELAGNQETQYF.